Following are 17 T cell receptor beta chains from one sample sequenced in a study of cytomegalovirus exposure and HLA in healthy donors. The PCR used 60 Vbeta and 13 Jbeta primers. Profiling relied on immunoSEQ multiplex PCR, and the TCRdb table lists in-frame clones only, not all of them. Among 100,000 to 150,000 clones listed, roughly 15% were seen once. The specimen was PBMCs. The receptors were sampled from a female donor in good health and CMV-seropositive.

This clone was seen a handful of times. The chain is built from TRBV7-3 and TRBJ2-4; 7 bases match TRBD2. V shed 1 base, J shed 13 bases, and the junction held 13 bases outside the gene matches. CDR3 length: 15 amino acids. Germline-derived CDR1 and CDR2 are SGHTA and FQGTGA. Here the CDR3 reads CASSLSPGRGGIQYF. The CDR3 DNA follows: TGTGCCAGCAGCTTAAGTCCGGGGCGGGGAGGGATCCAGTACTTC.

In this sample, this clone turned up a few times. The V and J genes are TRBV5-1 and TRBJ2-1; 7 bases map to TRBD2. This CDR3 comprises 14 residues. Trimming removed 2 bases from V and 6 bases from J; junction bases left unmatched: 5. Germline CDR1 is SGHRS and CDR2 is YFSETQ. The CDR3 coding sequence is TGCGCCAGCAGCTTATCGACTAGCAGCAATGAGCAGTTCTTC. This sequence encodes CASSLSTSSNEQFF.

This clone was seen a handful of times. V usage is TRBV13 and J usage is TRBJ1-1; D gene unclear. Germline CDR1 and CDR2: PRHDT and FYEKMQ (reference sequence). Trimming removed 4 bases at V and 3 bases at J, with 9 bases between. This CDR3 has 13 residues. Here the CDR3 reads CASSSLDYTEAFF. DNA of the CDR3: TGTGCCAGCAGCTCGCTTGACTACACTGAAGCTTTCTTT.

The chain employs TRBV13 and TRBJ2-1; 14 positions match TRBD2. The CDR3 extends over 15 amino acids. With 6 bases clipped from V and 8 bases from J, the junction kept 6 bases outside the gene matches. Germline lookup yields CDR1 PRHDT and CDR2 FYEKMQ (reference sequence). In DNA form, the CDR3 reads TGTGCCAGCAGGCGGGGACTAGCGGGAGTCTATGAGCAGTTCTTC. Translated, it gives CASRRGLAGVYEQFF. Full variable domain (remainder filled in from reference TRBV13 and TRBJ2-1): AAGVIQSPRHLIKEKRETATLKCYPIPRHDTVYWYQQGPGQDPQFLISFYEKMQSDKGSIPDRFSAQQFSDYHSELNMSSLELGDSALYFCASRRGLAGVYEQFFGPGTRLTVL.

This clone was observed a single time. The rearrangement uses TRBV30 and TRBJ2-1; maybe TRBD1 (6 bases). Looked up from germline, CDR1 is GTSNPN and CDR2 is SVGIG (reference sequence). The CDR3 contains 12 residues. V gave up 4 bases and J gave up 10 bases, with 14 bases separating them. The CDR3 loop reads CAWTPSGTEQFF. For the CDR3, the DNA is TGTGCCTGGACCCCTTCCGGGACAGAGCAGTTCTTC.

In its sample, this clone was seen a few times. The V gene is TRBV4-2, the J gene TRBJ2-7; D not resolved. This CDR3 region has 17 residues. Germline CDR1 is LGHNA and CDR2 is YNFKEQ. V lost 0 bases, J lost 3 bases, and 18 bases lay in between. The CDR3 coding sequence is TGTGCCAGCAGCCAAGAGTCTTCCCAGGCCAGCCGCTACGAGCAGTACTTC. Translated, it gives CASSQESSQASRYEQYF.

This clone was seen only a few times. V and J are TRBV29-1 and TRBJ1-6; D is unresolved. V lost 6 bases and J lost 5, with 8 bases in between. The CDR3 consists of 12 residues. Germline V CDR1 and CDR2: SQVTM, ANQGSEA. The CDR3 here is CSVGDHNSPLHF. Here the CDR3 DNA reads TGCAGCGTAGGAGATCATAATTCACCCCTCCACTTT. Full variable domain (missing parts from reference TRBV29-1 and TRBJ1-6): SAVISQKPSRDICQRGTSLTIQCQVDSQVTMMFWYRQQPGQSLTLIATANQGSEATYESGFVIDKFPISRPNLTFSTLTVSNMSPEDSSIYLCSVGDHNSPLHFGNGTRLTVT.

This clone was recorded a few times. This rearrangement joins TRBV11-2 to TRBJ1-5; D perhaps matches TRBD1 (6 bases). Trimming stripped 2 bases from V and 4 bases from J, with 6 bases between. Germline CDR1 is SGHAT and CDR2 is FQNNGV. The CDR3 has 13 residues. CDR3 nucleotide sequence: TGTGCCAGCAGCTTAAGGGGGAATCAGCCCCAGCATTTT. It codes for CASSLRGNQPQHF.

The chain recombines TRBV7-9 with TRBJ2-7, with TRBD1 matching 8 bases. Germline assignment: CDR1 SEHNR and CDR2 FQNEAQ (reference sequence). V shed 5 bases and J 6 bases; nucleotides not matched to a gene: 18. The CDR3 runs to 17 residues. The CDR3: CASSQDIRSGGGFEQYF. As DNA, the CDR3 is TGTGCCAGCAGCCAGGACATAAGGTCAGGGGGCGGTTTCGAGCAGTACTTC.

This clone was recorded a few times. This chain uses TRBV2 with TRBJ2-7; TRBD2 might be the D (5 bases). CDR1 is SNHLY and CDR2 is FYNNEI in the germline V gene. Trimming left V 1 base short and J 7 bases short, with 20 bases between. The CDR3 runs to 16 residues. The CDR3 loop is CASSEVVTGGGLEQYF. The CDR3 nucleotides are TGTGCCAGCAGTGAAGTTGTCACTGGCGGAGGCCTGGAGCAGTACTTC.

In this sample, this clone turned up many times. V gene TRBV29-1 combines with J gene TRBJ2-7, with 11 bases aligning to TRBD2. V dropped 1 base and J dropped 4; count of bases not matched to a gene: 3. CDR3 length: 14 residues. The germline CDR1 and CDR2 sequences are SQVTM and ANQGSEA. The CDR3 sequence: CSVEGLAGRYEQYF. CDR3 nucleotide sequence: TGCAGCGTTGAAGGACTAGCGGGGAGGTACGAGCAGTACTTC.

The chain joins TRBV6-5 to TRBJ1-1; tentative D call: TRBD1 (6 bases). The germline V gene encodes CDR1 MNHEY and CDR2 SVGAGI. The CDR3 loop spans 16 amino acids. Between the trimmed V and J ends, which lost 3 bases and 0 bases, there was a span of 14 bases. CDR3 region: CASSYTVGQMNTEAFF. The CDR3, as DNA: TGTGCCAGCAGTTATACAGTAGGACAGATGAACACTGAAGCTTTCTTT.

This clone has more than one count but fewer than ten. The CDR3 nucleotides read TGTGCCAGCAGTGAAATGAGCGGGAGTATCTACGAGCAGTACTTC. It specifies CASSEMSGSIYEQYF. The chain is built from TRBV2 and TRBJ2-7; TRBD2 agrees at 8 bases. V lost 2 bases to trimming and J lost 3 bases; unmatched junction nucleotides: 6. This CDR3 comprises 15 residues. Germline V gene sequence: CDR1 SNHLY, CDR2 FYNNEI.

This clone was found a few times. The chain has TRBV5-8 and TRBJ1-1, with D unclear. The length of the CDR3 is 14 residues. Between the trimmed V and J ends, which lost 2 bases and 0 bases, there was a span of 8 bases. Germline CDR1 and CDR2: SGHTS and YDEGEE. CDR3 DNA: TGTGCCAGCAGCTTTGACACTTTGAACACTGAAGCTTTCTTT. Its protein is CASSFDTLNTEAFF.

The chain recombines TRBV5-1 with TRBJ2-3; 9 bases fit TRBD2. Germline V gene data show CDR1 as SGHRS and CDR2 as YFSETQ. This CDR3 spans 16 amino acids. Trimming cost V 1 base and J 3 bases; bases outside gene matches: 6. This chain's CDR3 is CASSLLAGGQTDTQYF. As DNA, the CDR3 is TGCGCCAGCAGCTTGCTGGCGGGGGGGCAGACAGATACGCAGTATTTT.

The chain's CDR3 is CASSLGLADRGEQYF. CDR3 nucleotide sequence: TGTGCCAGCAGCTTAGGACTAGCCGACCGGGGTGAGCAGTACTTC. The chain carries TRBV5-4 and TRBJ2-7, with 8 bases that match TRBD2. The CDR3 runs to 15 residues. CDR1 is SGHNT and CDR2 is YYREEE in the germline V gene (reference sequence). Trimming removed 2 bases from V and 7 bases from J; junction bases left unmatched: 11.

This clone occurred a few times. The V and J genes are TRBV19 and TRBJ1-1; 9 nucleotides line up with TRBD1. Trimming took 4 bases from V and 3 from J; bases not matched to a gene: 9. Germline V gene lookup returns CDR1 LNHDA and CDR2 SQIVND (reference sequence). The length of the CDR3 is 16 residues. CDR3: CASSKPPGQGHTEAFF. In nucleotides, the CDR3 is TGTGCCAGTAGTAAACCCCCGGGACAGGGACACACTGAAGCTTTCTTT.